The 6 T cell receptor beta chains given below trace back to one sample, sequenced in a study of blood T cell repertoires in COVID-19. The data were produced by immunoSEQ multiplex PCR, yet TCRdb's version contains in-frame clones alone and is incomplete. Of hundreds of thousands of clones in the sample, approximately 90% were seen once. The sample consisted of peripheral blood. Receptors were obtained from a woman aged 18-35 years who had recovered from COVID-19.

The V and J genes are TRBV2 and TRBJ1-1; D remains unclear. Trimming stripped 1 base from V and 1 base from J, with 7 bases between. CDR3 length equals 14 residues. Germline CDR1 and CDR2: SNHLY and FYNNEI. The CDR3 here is CASSEGGANTEAFF. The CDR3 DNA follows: TGTGCCAGCAGTGAAGGGGGAGCGAACACTGAAGCTTTCTTT.

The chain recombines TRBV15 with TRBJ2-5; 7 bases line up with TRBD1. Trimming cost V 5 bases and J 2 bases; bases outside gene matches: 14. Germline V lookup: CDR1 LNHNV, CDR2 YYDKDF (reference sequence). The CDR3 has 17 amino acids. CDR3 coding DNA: TGTGCCACCAGCGCAAGCTCGACAGGGCCCATACAAGAGACCCAGTACTTC. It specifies CATSASSTGPIQETQYF. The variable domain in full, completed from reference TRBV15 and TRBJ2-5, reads DAMVIQNPRYQVTQFGKPVTLSCSQTLNHNVMYWYQQKSSQAPKLLFHYYDKDFNNEADTPDNFQSRRPNTSFCFLDIRSPGLGDTAMYLCATSASSTGPIQETQYFGPGTRLLVL.

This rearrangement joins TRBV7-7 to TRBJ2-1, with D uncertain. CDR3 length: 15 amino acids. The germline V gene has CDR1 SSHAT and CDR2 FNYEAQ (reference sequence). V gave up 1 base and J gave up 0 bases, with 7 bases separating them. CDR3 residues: CASSLDLSSYNEQFF. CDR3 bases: TGTGCCAGCAGCTTAGATCTCAGCTCCTACAATGAGCAGTTCTTC.

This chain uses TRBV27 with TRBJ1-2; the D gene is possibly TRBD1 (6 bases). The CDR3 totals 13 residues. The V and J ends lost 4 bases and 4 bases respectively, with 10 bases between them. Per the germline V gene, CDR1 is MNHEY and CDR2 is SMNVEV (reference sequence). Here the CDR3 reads CASSSDRGYGYTF. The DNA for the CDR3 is TGTGCCAGCAGTTCGGACAGAGGCTATGGCTACACCTTC.

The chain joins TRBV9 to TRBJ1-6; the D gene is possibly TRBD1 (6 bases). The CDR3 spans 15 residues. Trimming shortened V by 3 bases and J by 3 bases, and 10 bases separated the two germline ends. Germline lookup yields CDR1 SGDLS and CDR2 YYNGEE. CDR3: CASSAGQFYNSPLHF. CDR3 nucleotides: TGTGCCAGCAGCGCAGGACAGTTCTATAATTCACCCCTCCACTTT.

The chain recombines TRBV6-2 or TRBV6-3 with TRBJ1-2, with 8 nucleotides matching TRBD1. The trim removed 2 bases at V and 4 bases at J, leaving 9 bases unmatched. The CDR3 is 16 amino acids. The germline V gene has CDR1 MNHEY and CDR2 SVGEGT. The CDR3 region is CASSYPRTGSVYGYTF. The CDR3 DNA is TGTGCCAGCAGTTACCCGCGGACAGGGAGCGTCTATGGCTACACCTTC.